This TCR beta chain was captured in a study of T cells in Graves' hyperthyroidism and ophthalmopathy. Study background: Peripheral blood samples were taken at initial diagnosis, prior to any treatment.

Amplified TCR beta CDR3 regions derived from RNA transcripts. A set of HTBI primers served as the primers for a first-round RT-PCR of the TCR CDR3. Each CDR3 protein is one row after TCRdb ran MiXCR on the multiplex PCR reads. The sample contains about 640,000 distinct CDR3 sequences, more than 12% of which appear only once. Study outcomes and limitations: Among thyroid clonotypes expanded above 0.001, most also appeared in blood.

This clonotype was counted ten times or more. Its antigen is as yet unknown. The ends lost 3 bases at V and 9 bases at J; junction bases unmatched: 2. The CDR3 is 12 residues long. Germline V lookup: CDR1 KGHDR, CDR2 SFDVKD. What was sequenced was blood. This chain connects TRBV24-1 to TRBJ1-1; 8 positions agree with TRBD1. The receptor was isolated from a woman aged 45-65 years with Graves' ophthalmopathy. CDR3 in amino acids: CATSDRTGKAFF. CDR3 DNA sequence: TGTGCCACCAGTGATCGGACAGGGAAAGCTTTCTTT.